This passage covers 9 T cell receptor beta chains from one sample sequenced in a study of shared clonotypes between healthy human individuals. Here immunoSEQ multiplex PCR was the method, and the copy in TCRdb shows in-frame clones only, minus some. The sample has 2 million to 3 million clones; approximately 93% are singletons. Specimen: naive CD4+ T cells from PBMCs. Subset indicated: CD45RA+ positively selected. Receptor source: a man aged 18 to 29 in good health. Some clones in this sample may be carry-over from other donors' samples.

This clone was observed once. The chain joins TRBV7-2 to TRBJ2-5, with TRBD1 as a possible D gene (5 bases). The CDR3 runs to 14 residues. Trimming took 5 bases from V and 4 from J, leaving 14 bases between them. Germline-derived CDR1 and CDR2 are SGHTA and FQGNSA. The CDR3 nucleotides are TGTGCCAGCAGCATACCCCAGGGTTCAGAGACCCAGTACTTC. Protein product: CASSIPQGSETQYF.

The gene calls are TRBV5-1 and TRBJ2-7; 10 bases match TRBD2. CDR3 length: 16 residues. J gave up 4 bases and V 3 bases, and 10 bases lay outside the gene matches. The germline CDR1 and CDR2 sequences are SGHRS and YFSETQ. In DNA, the CDR3 is TGCGCCAGCAGCTCAACCCCTAGCGGGAGTTCGTACGAGCAGTACTTC. This codes for CASSSTPSGSSYEQYF.

The chain recombines TRBV6-1 with TRBJ1-1, with TRBD1 identical over 7 bases. The CDR3 spans 15 residues. With 4 bases clipped from V and 5 bases from J, the junction kept 10 bases outside the gene matches. CDR1 MNHNS and CDR2 SASEGT come from the germline V gene. The CDR3 DNA sequence: TGTGCCAGCAGTGGACAGGGTCGAAGGGGGACTGAAGCTTTCTTT. Translated: CASSGQGRRGTEAFF.

This clone was counted once. The sample carries other DNA sequences with the same CDR3. V gene TRBV6-4 combines with J gene TRBJ2-1, with 10 bases identical to TRBD2. The V gene end was trimmed by 0 bases and the J gene end by 4 bases; junction bases not matched to a gene: 3. Germline loops: CDR1 MRHNA, CDR2 SNTAGT. This CDR3 is built from 16 residues. CDR3 DNA: TGTGCCAGCAGTGACTCGTGGACTAGCGGATACAATGAGCAGTTCTTC. It specifies CASSDSWTSGYNEQFF.

The V and J genes are TRBV5-6 and TRBJ2-2; possibly TRBD2 for D (6 bases). Trimming removed 4 bases at V and 4 bases at J, with 17 bases between. This CDR3 comprises 16 residues. Per germline, CDR1 SGHDT and CDR2 YYEEEE. CDR3 in amino acids: CASSRNGKGGTGELFF. DNA of the CDR3: TGTGCCAGCAGCCGAAACGGGAAGGGAGGCACCGGGGAGCTGTTTTTT.

The chain combines TRBV7-9 with TRBJ2-7, with TRBD2 matching 9 bases. In germline, CDR1 is SEHNR, CDR2 FQNEAQ (reference sequence). The CDR3 has 14 amino acids. The J segment lost 5 bases and the V segment lost 7 bases, leaving 9 bases of the junction unmatched. This CDR3 is CASNAGGAVNEQYF. DNA for the CDR3: TGTGCCAGCAACGCGGGGGGGGCTGTTAACGAGCAGTACTTC.

The V and J genes are TRBV10-2 and TRBJ1-4, with 8 bases lining up with TRBD1. Germline trimming cut 0 bases from V and 11 bases from J; bases unmatched to any gene: 8. This CDR3 has 15 amino acids. Per the germline V gene, CDR1 is WSHSY and CDR2 is SAAADI. CDR3 residues: CASSESPGGGGKLFF. Here the CDR3 DNA reads TGCGCCAGCAGTGAGTCTCCAGGGGGCGGGGGGAAACTGTTTTTT.

This chain joins TRBV7-2 and TRBJ1-1, with TRBD1 matching 7 bases. Germline V CDR1 and CDR2: SGHTA, FQGNSA. CDR3 length: 16 residues. The junction had 7 bases not matched to a gene; V was cut back by 2 bases and J by 1 base. The CDR3 bases are TGTGCCAGCAGCTTAAACTACGGACAGGCGAACACTGAAGCTTTCTTT. Translating it yields CASSLNYGQANTEAFF.

V is TRBV11-2 and J is TRBJ2-1; possibly TRBD1 for D (6 bases). CDR3 length equals 13 residues. Trimming left V 8 bases short and J 9 bases short, with 17 bases between. Germline assignment: CDR1 SGHAT and CDR2 FQNNGV. The CDR3 DNA follows: TGTGCCAGCTCTGGCCAGGGGTGGGGTGAGCAGTTCTTC. As protein: CASSGQGWGEQFF. Using reference TRBV11-2 and TRBJ2-1 for the parts outside the CDR3, the full variable domain is EAGVAQSPRYKIIEKRQSVAFWCNPISGHATLYWYQQILGQGPKLLIQFQNNGVVDDSQLPKDRFSAERLKGVDSTLKIQPAKLEDSAVYLCASSGQGWGEQFFGPGTRLTVL.